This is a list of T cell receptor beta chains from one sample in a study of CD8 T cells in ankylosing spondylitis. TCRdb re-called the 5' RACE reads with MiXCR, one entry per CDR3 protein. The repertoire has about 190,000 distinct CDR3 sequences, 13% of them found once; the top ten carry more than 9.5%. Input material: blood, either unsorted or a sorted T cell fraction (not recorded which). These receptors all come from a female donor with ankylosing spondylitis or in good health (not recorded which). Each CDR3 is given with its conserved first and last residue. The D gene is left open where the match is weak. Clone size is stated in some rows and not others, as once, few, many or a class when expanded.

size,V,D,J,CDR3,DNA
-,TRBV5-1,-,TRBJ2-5,CASRSGIQETQYF,TGCGCCAGCAGGTCCGGGATCCAAGAGACCCAGTACTTC
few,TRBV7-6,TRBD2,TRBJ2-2,CASSVPSGRPGELFF,TGTGCCAGCAGCGTCCCTAGCGGGAGACCCGGGGAGCTGTTTTTT
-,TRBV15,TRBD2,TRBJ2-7,CATSRVLSFSGRDYEQYF,TGTGCCACCAGCAGAGTTTTGTCCTTTAGCGGGAGGGACTACGAGCAGTACTTC
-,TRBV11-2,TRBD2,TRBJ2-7,CASSLPSGTYEQYF,TGTGCCAGCAGCTTACCCAGCGGGACCTACGAGCAGTACTTC
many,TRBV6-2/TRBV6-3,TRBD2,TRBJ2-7,CASSYLAGGNYEQYF,TGTGCCAGCAGTTATTTAGCGGGAGGAAACTACGAGCAGTACTTC
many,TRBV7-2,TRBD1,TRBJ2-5,CASSLASTGGTQYF,TGTGCCAGCAGCTTAGCAAGTACAGGGGGGACCCAGTACTTC
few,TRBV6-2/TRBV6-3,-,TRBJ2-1,CASTNFVEQFF,TGTGCCAGCACCAACTTCGTTGAGCAGTTCTTC
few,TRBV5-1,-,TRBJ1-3,CASSPRDTGNTIYF,TGCGCCAGCAGCCCCCGGGACACTGGAAACACCATATATTTT
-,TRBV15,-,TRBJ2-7,CATSRDPGTHEQYF,TGTGCCACCAGCAGAGATCCGGGTACCCACGAGCAGTACTTC
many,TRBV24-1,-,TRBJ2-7,CATSDFAGYEQYF,TGTGCCACCAGTGATTTCGCAGGGTACGAGCAGTACTTC
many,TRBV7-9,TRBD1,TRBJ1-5,CASSSGQGPQHF,TGTGCCAGCAGCTCAGGACAGGGGCCCCAGCATTTT
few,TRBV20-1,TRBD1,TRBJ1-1,CSARVGGWGLNTEAFF,TGCAGTGCTAGGGTAGGGGGCTGGGGATTGAACACTGAAGCTTTCTTT
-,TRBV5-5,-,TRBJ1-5,CASIQDWNQPQHF,TGTGCCAGCATACAGGACTGGAATCAGCCCCAGCATTTT
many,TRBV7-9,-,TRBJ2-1,CAASGIDNEQFF,TGTGCCGCTTCGGGGATAGACAATGAGCAGTTCTTC
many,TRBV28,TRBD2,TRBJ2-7,CASSWTSAGYEQYF,TGTGCCAGCAGTTGGACTAGCGCCGGCTACGAGCAGTACTTC
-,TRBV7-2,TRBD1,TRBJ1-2,CASSDPGQGVGYTF,TGTGCCAGCAGCGATCCGGGACAGGGGGTTGGCTACACCTTC